The TCR beta chain under discussion was sequenced for a study of T cells in Graves' hyperthyroidism and ophthalmopathy. General study points: In blood, most of the thyroid clonotypes expanded above 0.001 were also present.

Participants, patients aged 18 to 65, had newly diagnosed hyperthyroidism with a duration under 2 months. CDR1 MDHEN and CDR2 SYDVKM come from the germline V gene. V lost 7 bases to trimming and J lost 2 bases; unmatched junction nucleotides: 6. The CDR3 has 14 amino acids. RNA transcripts were the template for amplifying TCR beta CDR3 regions. HTBI primers were used for first-round RT-PCR of the TCR CDR3. TCRdb itself ran the multiplex PCR reads through MiXCR, one entry per CDR3 protein. The sample has hundreds of thousands of distinct CDR3 sequences, around 15% seen once; the top ten hold 3% to 4%. This clonotype was picked up many times. What it binds is unknown.

Material: blood. The source is a woman younger than 45 with Graves' hyperthyroidism. The chain combines TRBV28 with TRBJ2-7; 9 bases map to TRBD2. The CDR3 DNA is TGTGCCAGCATACCCCTAGCGGGGACCTACGAGCAGTACTTC. It specifies CASIPLAGTYEQYF.